One sample yielded the 32 T cell receptor beta chains listed below, sequenced in a study of Ad26.COV2.S vaccination and SARS-CoV-2 variants. The table came from immunoSEQ multiplex PCR; TCRdb's copy has only in-frame clones and leaves some out. Altogether around 370,000 clones are present, roughly 94% being singletons, with the ten largest covering under 5%. This material consisted of peripheral blood, taken after recovery from COVID-19. The origin of the receptors is a human donor who had recovered from COVID-19.

The genes are TRBV7-9 and TRBJ1-2; TRBD1 matches 7 bases. CDR1 SEHNR and CDR2 FQNEAQ come from the germline V gene (reference sequence). The CDR3 is 18 amino acids. V was pared by 7 bases and J by 6 bases, with 23 bases of the junction left unmatched. CDR3 coding DNA: TGTGCCAGCACCGCCAGGCTGCGGGACAGACAACGGGGTCATGGCTACACCTTC. Translated: CASTARLRDRQRGHGYTF.

This rearrangement joins TRBV11-2 to TRBJ1-1; no firm D call. Germline V CDR1 and CDR2: SGHAT, FQNNGV. Trimming cost V 0 bases and J 4 bases, with 12 bases left between them. The CDR3 length is 15 residues. CDR3 sequence reads: CASSLDPIVGTEAFF. As DNA, the CDR3 is TGTGCCAGCAGCTTAGACCCGATAGTGGGCACTGAAGCTTTCTTT.

Concerning this clone itself: Distinct nucleotide sequences in the sample also encode this CDR3. The chain employs TRBV9 and TRBJ2-2; D is possibly TRBD1 (6 bases). The CDR3 extends over 15 amino acids. Trimming pared 0 bases from V and 2 bases from J, leaving 8 bases between. Germline V CDR1 and CDR2: SGDLS, YYNGEE. The CDR3 nucleotides read TGTGCCAGCAGCGTAGTACAGGGTAACACCGGGGAGCTGTTTTTT. It codes for CASSVVQGNTGELFF.

The CDR3 region has the DNA TGCGCCAGCAGCTTGGGCAGGTTTGGCTACGAGCAGTACTTC. Protein product: CASSLGRFGYEQYF. The chain recombines TRBV5-1 with TRBJ2-7, with no clear D. CDR1 is SGHRS, CDR2 YFSETQ, per germline. The V end was cut by 0 bases, the J end by 3 bases, with 10 bases between. This CDR3 spans 14 amino acids.

There are a few counts of this clone. The chain uses TRBV5-8 and TRBJ1-4; 7 positions match TRBD1. The ends lost 5 bases at V and 7 bases at J; junction bases unmatched: 8. The CDR3 length is 14 residues. CDR1 and CDR2 (germline): SGHTS, YDEGEE. CDR3 loop: CASSREGAAEKLFF. CDR3 nucleotide sequence: TGTGCCAGCAGTCGGGAGGGGGCGGCTGAAAAACTGTTTTTT.

V is TRBV9 and J is TRBJ2-1, with TRBD2 matching 7 bases. This CDR3 contains 16 residues. CDR1 and CDR2 from the germline V gene are SGDLS and YYNGEE. The junction had 8 bases not matched to a gene; V was cut back by 4 bases and J by 1 base. The CDR3 sequence: CASSLFKAGSYNEQFF. The CDR3 DNA reads TGTGCCAGCAGCCTCTTCAAAGCGGGGTCCTACAATGAGCAGTTCTTC.

J is TRBJ1-3 and V is TRBV12-3 or TRBV12-4; no definite D call. The CDR3 sequence is 13 residues long. With 1 base removed from V and 7 bases from J, the gap between germline ends came to 8 bases. The CDR3 DNA reads TGTGCCAGCAGTTTAGGCCGGGAGAACACCATATATTTT. Its protein is CASSLGRENTIYF.

The chain recombines TRBV6-1 with TRBJ1-1; D is ambiguous. V was shortened by 1 base and J by 11 bases, with 5 bases between the two germline ends. The CDR3 totals 10 residues. Germline assignment: CDR1 MNHNS and CDR2 SASEGT. The CDR3: CASSEVAAFF. The CDR3 nucleotides are TGTGCCAGCAGTGAAGTTGCCGCTTTCTTT.

The V and J genes are TRBV27 and TRBJ1-2, with D maybe TRBD1 (6 bases). V gave up 5 bases and J gave up 1 base, with 11 bases separating them. Per germline, CDR1 MNHEY and CDR2 SMNVEV (reference sequence). The CDR3 has 14 residues. The CDR3, as DNA: TGTGCCAGCAGTGCCGGGACATTTAACTATGGCTACACCTTC. Translated: CASSAGTFNYGYTF.

This rearrangement joins TRBV6-4 to TRBJ1-2; the D is unclear. V was trimmed by 6 bases and J by 7 bases, leaving 15 bases between them. The CDR3 sequence is 13 residues long. The germline V gene has CDR1 MRHNA and CDR2 SNTAGT. CDR3 sequence reads: CASSPTVWGGYTF. CDR3 bases: TGTGCCAGCAGCCCCACCGTCTGGGGTGGCTACACCTTC.

The rearrangement uses TRBV6-5 and TRBJ1-1; 7 positions match TRBD1. CDR1 and CDR2 (germline): MNHEY, SVGAGI. This CDR3 is 13 amino acids long. The V gene end was trimmed by 6 bases and the J gene end by 5 bases; junction bases not matched to a gene: 6. The CDR3 loop is CASSRQGGTEAFF. CDR3 DNA: TGTGCCAGCAGCCGACAGGGTGGGACTGAAGCTTTCTTT.

The CDR3 DNA is TGTGCCAGCAGCCAACACCCACTAGCGCCGAGCACAGATACGCAGTATTTT. Its protein product is CASSQHPLAPSTDTQYF. The chain is built from TRBV5-4 and TRBJ2-3; the match to TRBD2 covers 7 bases. V gave up 4 bases and J gave up 0 bases; unmatched junction bases: 11. The CDR3 spans 17 residues. Germline CDR1 SGHNT, CDR2 YYREEE (reference sequence).

The genes are TRBV29-1 and TRBJ2-3, with 9 bases matching TRBD1. The trim removed 4 bases at V and 3 bases at J, leaving 2 bases unmatched. The germline V gene has CDR1 SQVTM and CDR2 ANQGSEA. This CDR3 is built from 13 residues. The CDR3 spells CSVGTGETDTQYF. CDR3 DNA sequence: TGCAGCGTTGGGACAGGGGAAACAGATACGCAGTATTTT.

The chain carries TRBV9 and TRBJ2-7; D perhaps matches TRBD1 (6 bases). Trimming stripped 3 bases from V and 1 base from J, with 8 bases between. Germline V gene lookup returns CDR1 SGDLS and CDR2 YYNGEE. CDR3 length: 13 residues. In DNA, the CDR3 is TGTGCCAGCAGCGAAGGACAGTCCTACGAGCAGTACTTC. This encodes CASSEGQSYEQYF.

This clone was seen more than once but under ten times. The rearrangement uses TRBV14 and TRBJ1-2; D ambiguous. From germline, CDR1 is SGHDN and CDR2 FVKESK. Trimming pared 4 bases from V and 9 bases from J, leaving 15 bases between. This CDR3 spans 13 amino acids. DNA for the CDR3: TGTGCCAGCAGCCGCCTACCGGGCCCGAGCTACACCTTC. Translated, it gives CASSRLPGPSYTF.

This chain connects TRBV11-2 to TRBJ1-3; 7 bases match TRBD1. V lost 3 bases and J lost 0; bases outside the gene matches: 5. This CDR3 contains 16 residues. Germline CDR1 reads SGHAT; CDR2 reads FQNNGV. DNA of the CDR3: TGTGCCAGCAGCTTGACAGGGCCCAACTCTGGAAACACCATATATTTT. Translated: CASSLTGPNSGNTIYF.

V is TRBV9 and J is TRBJ1-1; possible D gene TRBD1, 5 bases. Germline lookup yields CDR1 SGDLS and CDR2 YYNGEE. The CDR3 is 14 residues long. The V end was cut by 0 bases, the J end by 4 bases, with 10 bases between. The CDR3 DNA follows: TGTGCCAGCAGCGTAGGGGGCACTGGCACTGAAGCTTTCTTT. It translates to CASSVGGTGTEAFF.

The V gene is TRBV29-1, the J gene TRBJ2-7; 7 nucleotides agree with TRBD1. V lost 5 bases, J lost 7 bases, and 14 bases stayed unmatched. CDR3 length: 14 amino acids. Germline V gene data show CDR1 as SQVTM and CDR2 as ANQGSEA. CDR3 protein: CSVTKTGRLGEQYF. CDR3 nucleotide sequence: TGCAGCGTTACCAAGACAGGGCGACTTGGGGAGCAGTACTTC.

The CDR3 coding sequence is TGTGCCAGCAGCGAGATTGGGCCCTACGAGCAGTACTTC. Protein sequence: CASSEIGPYEQYF. The rearrangement links TRBV5-5 to TRBJ2-7; D remains ambiguous. The germline V gene encodes CDR1 SGHKS and CDR2 YYEKEE (reference sequence). The CDR3 is made up of 13 amino acids. Between the trimmed V and J ends, which lost 4 bases and 2 bases, there was a span of 10 bases.

The chain links TRBV11-2 to TRBJ1-2, with D tentatively TRBD1 (6 bases). V lost 1 base and J 5 bases, leaving 11 bases between the germline ends. The CDR3 runs to 14 residues. Germline CDR1 and CDR2: SGHAT and FQNNGV. The CDR3 loop is CASSLGATGYGYTF. The CDR3 DNA is TGTGCCAGCAGCTTAGGAGCTACAGGGTATGGCTACACCTTC.

The V call is TRBV24-1, the J call TRBJ1-2; D remains ambiguous. V was pared by 5 bases and J by 4 bases, with 10 bases between. The CDR3 covers 13 residues. Germline V gives CDR1 KGHDR, CDR2 SFDVKD. The CDR3 DNA sequence: TGTGCCACCAGTGGAGAATTGGGCTATGGCTACACCTTC. Protein: CATSGELGYGYTF.

On this clone: The identical CDR3 is also encoded by other nucleotide sequences in the sample. V gene TRBV12-3 or TRBV12-4 combines with J gene TRBJ1-1; TRBD1 is a possible D gene (5 bases). CDR3 length equals 11 residues. With 3 bases removed from V and 6 bases from J, the gap between germline ends came to 5 bases. The CDR3 DNA reads TGTGCCAGCAGTTTGACAGCTGAAGCTTTCTTT. It is translated as CASSLTAEAFF.

The chain joins TRBV23-1 to TRBJ2-3; 9 bases agree with TRBD1. TRBV23-1 is classed as an ORF, of uncertain function. The CDR3 totals 16 residues. J gave up 4 bases and V 2 bases, and 7 bases lay outside the gene matches. CDR3 bases: TGCGCCAGCAGTCAAGATCACAGGGGGCGCTCAGATACGCAGTATTTT. Its translation: CASSQDHRGRSDTQYF.

This chain links TRBV5-6 with TRBJ2-2, with 11 bases lining up with TRBD2. Trimming removed 4 bases from V and 7 bases from J; junction bases left unmatched: 12. Germline values: CDR1 SGHDT, CDR2 YYEEEE. The CDR3 extends over 17 amino acids. CDR3 residues: CASSHPGTSGPGGELFF. The CDR3 nucleotides are TGTGCCAGCAGCCACCCCGGGACTAGCGGACCTGGCGGGGAGCTGTTTTTT.

This clone was counted only a few times. J is TRBJ1-1 and V is TRBV5-4; D gene unclear. The germline V gene has CDR1 SGHNT and CDR2 YYREEE (reference sequence). The CDR3 is 13 amino acids. V lost 1 base, J lost 1 base, and 5 bases lay in between. The CDR3 DNA reads as TGTGCCAGCAGCTTGAGACAGAACACTGAAGCTTTCTTT. It specifies CASSLRQNTEAFF.

This chain connects TRBV10-3 to TRBJ2-1; 9 nucleotides match TRBD1. V gave up 6 bases and J gave up 8 bases; unmatched junction bases: 11. CDR1 ENHRY and CDR2 SYGVKD come from the germline V gene. CDR3 length: 15 residues. The CDR3, as DNA: TGTGCCATCAGCAACCGGGACAGGGATCGCGATGAGCAGTTCTTC. This sequence encodes CAISNRDRDRDEQFF.

The chain couples TRBV4-1 to TRBJ1-2; D uncertain. The length of the CDR3 is 15 residues. V lost 2 bases, J lost 2 bases, and 12 bases lay in between. Germline V gives CDR1 MGHRA, CDR2 YSYEKL. CDR3 region: CASSQLVGSNYGYTF. In DNA form, the CDR3 reads TGCGCCAGCAGCCAACTCGTGGGAAGCAACTATGGCTACACCTTC.

Turning to this clone: The junction does not match germline at one end; this may be a read error. The chain joins TRBV24-1 to TRBJ1-1, with D maybe TRBD1 (6 bases). CDR1 and CDR2 from the germline V gene are KGHDR and SFDVKD. The CDR3 length is 17 residues. This chain's CDR3 is CATSSRFEGDLKTEAFF. CDR3 in DNA: TGTGCCACCAGTTCCCGTTTCGAGGGGGATTTGAAGACTGAAGCTTTCTTT.

The chain couples TRBV5-1 to TRBJ2-1; D is tentatively TRBD1 or TRBD2 (6 bases each). Germline assignment: CDR1 SGHRS and CDR2 YFSETQ. The V and J ends lost 0 bases and 9 bases respectively, with 13 bases between them. The CDR3 has 14 amino acids. As DNA, the CDR3 is TGCGCCAGCAGCTTGGCCGGGAAGGGGGGTGAGCAGTTCTTC. It translates to CASSLAGKGGEQFF.

This clone was counted only a few times. This specimen includes other DNA sequences encoding the same CDR3. Here the CDR3 reads CASSATATGELFF. Written as DNA, the CDR3 is TGTGCCAGCAGTGCGACAGCGACCGGGGAGCTGTTTTTT. The rearrangement links TRBV11-1 to TRBJ2-2, with D maybe TRBD1 (5 bases). Per germline, CDR1 SGHAT and CDR2 FQDESV (reference sequence). Trimming pared 6 bases from V and 5 bases from J, leaving 10 bases between. This CDR3 spans 13 amino acids.

This sequence joins TRBV6-5 and TRBJ1-2, with D possibly TRBD1 on 5 matching bases. Germline V CDR1 and CDR2: MNHEY, SVGAGI. Deletions cut 5 bases from V and 4 bases from J, with 14 bases between. This CDR3 has 14 residues. The DNA for the CDR3 is TGTGCCAGCAGTCAGGGCGGGTTGGGCTATGGCTACACCTTC. It specifies CASSQGGLGYGYTF.

This chain links TRBV5-1 with TRBJ1-2; the D is unclear. CDR1 is SGHRS and CDR2 is YFSETQ in the germline V gene. This CDR3 region has 15 residues. V lost 0 bases, J lost 10 bases, and 19 bases lay in between. The CDR3 bases are TGCGCCAGCAGCTTGGCCTTAAGCGGGAGGCTAGACTACACCTTC. Translating gives CASSLALSGRLDYTF.